Described below is a single T cell receptor beta chain sequence and its context. The TCR library protocol was used to attach unique molecular identifiers. These identifiers were attached to individual cDNA molecules. TCRdb reanalysed the 5' RACE reads using MiXCR and keeps one entry per CDR3 protein. The table lists about 36,000 distinct CDR3 sequences, roughly 9.9% of them singletons, with less than 15% in the top ten. This CDR3 has 14 residues. Germline assignment: CDR1 MNHNS and CDR2 SASEGT. Trimming removed 7 bases at V and 6 bases at J, with 16 bases between. The sample originates from a study of early T cells in non-severe SARS-CoV-2 infection. Study at large: Whole-blood bulk RNA, unsorted, was sequenced, and chains were unpaired.

The TCR was taken from an adult who was a healthcare worker with PCR-confirmed SARS-CoV-2 infection or an uninfected control (not recorded which). V and J are TRBV6-1 and TRBJ2-1; D is unresolved. Sequencing was performed on whole blood. In DNA form, the CDR3 reads TGTGCCAGCAAGGAGCTGGGTGGAGTCAATGAGCAGTTCTTC. Residues: CASKELGGVNEQFF.